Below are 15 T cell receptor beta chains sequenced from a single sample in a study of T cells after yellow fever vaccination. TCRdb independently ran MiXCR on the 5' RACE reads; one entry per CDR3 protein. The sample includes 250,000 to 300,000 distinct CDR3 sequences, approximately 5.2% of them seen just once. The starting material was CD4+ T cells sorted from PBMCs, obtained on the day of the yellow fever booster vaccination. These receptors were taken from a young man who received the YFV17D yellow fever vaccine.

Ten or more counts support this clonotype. The CDR3 DNA is TGCAGTGCTAGTCCGCGGGGGCGCACAGATACGCAGTATTTT. Its translation is CSASPRGRTDTQYF. The chain has TRBV20-1 and TRBJ2-3; a possible D gene is TRBD2 (7 bases). The V gene lost 3 bases and the J gene lost 1 base, with 11 bases spanning the gap. The CDR3 consists of 14 residues. The germline V gene encodes CDR1 DFQATT and CDR2 SNEGSKA (reference sequence).

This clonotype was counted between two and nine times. DNA of the CDR3: TGCGCCAGCAGCCAAGATGGAGCTAGCGGGCAAAACATTCAGTACTTC. Translated, it gives CASSQDGASGQNIQYF. V is TRBV4-3 and J is TRBJ2-4; TRBD2 matches at 8 bases. The CDR3 is 16 amino acids. CDR1 is LGHNA and CDR2 is YSLEER in the germline V gene. Trimming at V came to 0 bases and at J to 5 bases, leaving 6 bases not matched to a gene.

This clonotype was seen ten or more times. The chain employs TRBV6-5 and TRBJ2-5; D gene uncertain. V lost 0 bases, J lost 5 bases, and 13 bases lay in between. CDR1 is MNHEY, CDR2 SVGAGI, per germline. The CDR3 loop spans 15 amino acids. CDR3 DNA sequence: TGTGCCAGCAGTTACTCTAGTGGGTTGGGTGAGACCCAGTACTTC. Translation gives CASSYSSGLGETQYF.

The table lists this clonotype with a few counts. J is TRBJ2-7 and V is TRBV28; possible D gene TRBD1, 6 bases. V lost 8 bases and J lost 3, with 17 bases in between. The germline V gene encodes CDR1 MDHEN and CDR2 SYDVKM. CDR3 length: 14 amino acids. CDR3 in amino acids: CASGFRDKLYEQYV. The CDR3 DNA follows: TGTGCCAGCGGGTTCCGGGACAAACTCTACGAGCAGTACGTC.

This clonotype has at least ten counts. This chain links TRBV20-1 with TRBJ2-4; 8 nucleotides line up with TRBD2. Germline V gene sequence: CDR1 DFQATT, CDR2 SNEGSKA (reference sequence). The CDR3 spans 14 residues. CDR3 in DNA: TGCAGCCCCGGGTTTAGCGGGGATGGAAACATTCAGTACTTC. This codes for CSPGFSGDGNIQYF.

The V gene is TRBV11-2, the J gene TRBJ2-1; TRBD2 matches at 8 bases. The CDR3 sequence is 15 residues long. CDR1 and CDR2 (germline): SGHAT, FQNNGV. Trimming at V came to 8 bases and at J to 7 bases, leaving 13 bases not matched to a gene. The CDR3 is CASASPERGLNEQFF. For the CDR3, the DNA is TGTGCCAGCGCTTCCCCCGAGCGGGGGCTTAATGAGCAGTTCTTC.

The CDR3 region is CSAIRTGSYNEQFF. DNA of the CDR3: TGCAGTGCTATCCGGACTGGCTCCTACAATGAGCAGTTCTTC. The chain employs TRBV20-1 and TRBJ2-1; tentative D call: TRBD2 (5 bases). This CDR3 has 14 amino acids. V was shortened by 4 bases and J by 0 bases, with 10 bases between the two germline ends. Germline assignment: CDR1 DFQATT and CDR2 SNEGSKA (reference sequence).

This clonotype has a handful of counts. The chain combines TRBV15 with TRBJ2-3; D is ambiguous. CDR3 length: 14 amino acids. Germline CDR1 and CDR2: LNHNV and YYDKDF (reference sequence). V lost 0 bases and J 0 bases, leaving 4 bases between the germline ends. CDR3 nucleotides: TGTGCCACCAGCAGAGATGTCAGCACAGATACGCAGTATTTT. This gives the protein CATSRDVSTDTQYF.

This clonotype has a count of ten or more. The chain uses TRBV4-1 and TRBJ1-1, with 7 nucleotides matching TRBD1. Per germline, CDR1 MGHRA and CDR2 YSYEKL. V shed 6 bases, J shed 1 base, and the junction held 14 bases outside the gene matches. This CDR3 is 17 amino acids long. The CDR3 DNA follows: TGCGCCAGCAGACAACCCAGGGACAGAAAAGGGAACACTGAAGCTTTCTTT. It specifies CASRQPRDRKGNTEAFF.

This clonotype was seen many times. Here the CDR3 DNA reads TGTGCCAGCAGCCAAGGCCGAGGTGATGGAAACACCATATATTTT. This codes for CASSQGRGDGNTIYF. The chain joins TRBV3-1 to TRBJ1-3, with no clear D. The CDR3 loop spans 15 amino acids. The ends were cut back, 1 base at V and 3 bases at J, with 10 bases in the middle. Germline V gene data show CDR1 as LGHDT and CDR2 as YNNKEL (reference sequence).

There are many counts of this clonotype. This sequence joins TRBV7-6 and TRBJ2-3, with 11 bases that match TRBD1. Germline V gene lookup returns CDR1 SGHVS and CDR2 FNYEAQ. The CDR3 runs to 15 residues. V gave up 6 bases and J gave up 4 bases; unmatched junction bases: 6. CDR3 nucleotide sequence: TGTGCCAGCAGTAAAACGGGACAGGGGGCAGATACGCAGTATTTT. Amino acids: CASSKTGQGADTQYF.

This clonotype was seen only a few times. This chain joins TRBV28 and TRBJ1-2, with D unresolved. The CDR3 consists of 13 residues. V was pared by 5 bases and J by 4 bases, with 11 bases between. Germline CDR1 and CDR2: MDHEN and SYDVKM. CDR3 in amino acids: CASSPHSGYGYTF. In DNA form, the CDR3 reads TGTGCCAGCAGTCCACACAGCGGCTATGGCTACACCTTC.

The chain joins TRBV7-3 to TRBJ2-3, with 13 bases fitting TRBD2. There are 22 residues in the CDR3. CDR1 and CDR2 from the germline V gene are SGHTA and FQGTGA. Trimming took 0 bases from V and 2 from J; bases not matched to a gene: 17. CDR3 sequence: CASSLTVGGIGLAGVTTDTQYF. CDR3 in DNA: TGTGCCAGCAGCTTAACTGTTGGGGGCATTGGACTAGCGGGGGTTACCACAGATACGCAGTATTTT.

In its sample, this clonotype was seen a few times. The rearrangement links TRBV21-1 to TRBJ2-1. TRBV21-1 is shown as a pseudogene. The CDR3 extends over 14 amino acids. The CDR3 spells CASSYVFGLNEQFF. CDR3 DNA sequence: TGTGCCAGCAGTTATGTGTTCGGCTTGAATGAGCAGTTCTTC.

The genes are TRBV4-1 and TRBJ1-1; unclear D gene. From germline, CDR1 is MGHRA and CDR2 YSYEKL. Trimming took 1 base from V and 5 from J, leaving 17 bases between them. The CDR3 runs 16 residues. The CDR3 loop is CASSQVVGRKLTEAFF. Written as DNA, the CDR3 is TGCGCCAGCAGCCAAGTTGTGGGGAGAAAGTTGACTGAAGCTTTCTTT.